This T cell receptor beta chain was captured by sequencing in a study of shared clonotypes between healthy human individuals. The wider study: Each donor's CD4 naive and CD4 memory cells filled three plates apiece, CD8 naive two, and CD8 memory one.

Naive CD8 cells, CD45RO-negative and positively selected for CCR7, excluded terminally differentiated effector memory CD45RA+ cells. With regard to this clone: Relative to the germline gene, one junction end is altered; a read error may explain this.

The CDR3 totals 14 residues. The germline V gene encodes CDR1 SGHAT and CDR2 FQNNGV. Some clones are missing from TCRdb's copy, which holds only in-frame ones; the method was immunoSEQ multiplex PCR. The sample shows approximately 2,200,000 clones, around 93% of them seen only once. The clonotype comes from a young man in good health. Some clones in this sample may be carry-over from other donors' samples. Sequences were obtained from naive CD8+ T cells from PBMCs. The chain couples TRBV11-2 to TRBJ2-7; maybe TRBD2 (6 bases). The CDR3, as DNA: TGCGCCAGCAGCCCCGAGGACTATGCCTACGAGCAGTACTTC. It specifies CASSPEDYAYEQYF.